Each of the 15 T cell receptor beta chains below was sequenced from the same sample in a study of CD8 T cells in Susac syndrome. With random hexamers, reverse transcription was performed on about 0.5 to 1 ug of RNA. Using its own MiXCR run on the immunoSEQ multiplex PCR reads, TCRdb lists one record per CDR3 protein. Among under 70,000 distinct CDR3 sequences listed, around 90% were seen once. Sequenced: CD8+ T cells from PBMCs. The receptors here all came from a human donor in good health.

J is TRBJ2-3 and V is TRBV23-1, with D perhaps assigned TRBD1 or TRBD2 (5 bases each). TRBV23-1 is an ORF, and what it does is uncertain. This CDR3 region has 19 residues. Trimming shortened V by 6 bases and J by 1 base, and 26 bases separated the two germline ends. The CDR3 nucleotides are TGCGCCAGCAGCCCGACCGGGACGGAGAGGACGGTACGCACAGATACGCAGTATTTT. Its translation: CASSPTGTERTVRTDTQYF.

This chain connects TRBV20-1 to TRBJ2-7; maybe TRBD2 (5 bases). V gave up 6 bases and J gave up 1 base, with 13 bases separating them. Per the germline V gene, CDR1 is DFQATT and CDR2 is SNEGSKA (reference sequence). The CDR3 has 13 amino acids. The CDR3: CSATSADSYEQYF. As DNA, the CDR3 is TGCAGTGCCACCTCAGCGGATTCCTACGAGCAGTACTTC.

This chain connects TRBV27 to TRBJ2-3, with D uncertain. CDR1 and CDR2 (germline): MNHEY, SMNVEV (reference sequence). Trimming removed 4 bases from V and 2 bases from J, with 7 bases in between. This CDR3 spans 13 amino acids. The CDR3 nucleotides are TGTGCCAGCAGTTACGGTATCACAGATACGCAGTATTTT. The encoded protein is CASSYGITDTQYF.

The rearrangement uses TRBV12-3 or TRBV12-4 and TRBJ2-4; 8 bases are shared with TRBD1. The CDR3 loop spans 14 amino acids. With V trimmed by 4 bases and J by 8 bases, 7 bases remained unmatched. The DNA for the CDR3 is TGTGCCAGCAGTTCCTGGACAGGGAGAGACATTCAGTACTTC. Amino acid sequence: CASSSWTGRDIQYF.

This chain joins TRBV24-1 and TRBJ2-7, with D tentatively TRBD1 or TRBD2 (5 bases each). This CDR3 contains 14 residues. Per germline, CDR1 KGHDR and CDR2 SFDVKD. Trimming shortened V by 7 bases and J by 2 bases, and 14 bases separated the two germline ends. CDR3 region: CATRPGTDTYEQYF. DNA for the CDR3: TGTGCCACCAGGCCCGGGACGGATACCTACGAGCAGTACTTC.

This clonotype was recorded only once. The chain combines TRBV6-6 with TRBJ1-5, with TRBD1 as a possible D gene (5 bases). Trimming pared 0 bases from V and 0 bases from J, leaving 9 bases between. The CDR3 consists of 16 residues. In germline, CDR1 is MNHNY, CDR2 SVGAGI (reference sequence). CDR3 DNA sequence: TGTGCCAGCAGTTACTCCGACAGTGATAGCAATCAGCCCCAGCATTTT. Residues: CASSYSDSDSNQPQHF.

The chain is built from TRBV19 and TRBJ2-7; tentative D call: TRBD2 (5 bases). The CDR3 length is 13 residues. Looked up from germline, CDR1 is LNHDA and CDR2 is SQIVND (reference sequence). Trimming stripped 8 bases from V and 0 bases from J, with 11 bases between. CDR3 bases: TGTGCCAGTTCAGCGGCGAGCTCCTACGAGCAGTACTTC. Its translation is CASSAASSYEQYF.

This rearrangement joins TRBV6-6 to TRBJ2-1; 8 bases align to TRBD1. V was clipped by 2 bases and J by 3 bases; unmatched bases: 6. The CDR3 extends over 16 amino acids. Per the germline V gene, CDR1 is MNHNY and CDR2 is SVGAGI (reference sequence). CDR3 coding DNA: TGTGCCAGCAGTTACGCCTCGGACAGGGTCTACAATGAGCAGTTCTTC. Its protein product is CASSYASDRVYNEQFF.

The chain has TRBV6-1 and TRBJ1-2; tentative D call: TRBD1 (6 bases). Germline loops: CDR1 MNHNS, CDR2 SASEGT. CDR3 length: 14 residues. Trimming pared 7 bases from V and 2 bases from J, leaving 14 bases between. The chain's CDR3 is CASTTGGGNYGYTF. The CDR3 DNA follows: TGTGCCAGCACTACGGGCGGGGGCAACTATGGCTACACCTTC.

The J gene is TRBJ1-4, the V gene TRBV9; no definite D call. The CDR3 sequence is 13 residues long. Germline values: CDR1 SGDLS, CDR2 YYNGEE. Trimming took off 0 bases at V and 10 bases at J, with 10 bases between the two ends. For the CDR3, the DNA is TGTGCCAGCAGCGTAGGCCCAGCAGGAAAACTGTTTTTT. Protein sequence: CASSVGPAGKLFF.

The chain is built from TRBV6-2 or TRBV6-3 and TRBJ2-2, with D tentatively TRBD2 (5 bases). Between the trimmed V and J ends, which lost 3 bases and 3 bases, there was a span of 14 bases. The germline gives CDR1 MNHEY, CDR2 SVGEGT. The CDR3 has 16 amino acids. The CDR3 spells CASSYQAGLHTGELFF. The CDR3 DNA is TGTGCCAGCAGTTATCAGGCCGGACTTCACACCGGGGAGCTGTTTTTT.

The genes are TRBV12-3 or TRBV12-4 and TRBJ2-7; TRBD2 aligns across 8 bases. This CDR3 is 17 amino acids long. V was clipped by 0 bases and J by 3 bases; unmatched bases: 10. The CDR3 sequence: CASSLAALAVSNYEQYF. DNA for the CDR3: TGTGCCAGCAGTTTAGCAGCACTAGCGGTTAGCAACTACGAGCAGTACTTC.

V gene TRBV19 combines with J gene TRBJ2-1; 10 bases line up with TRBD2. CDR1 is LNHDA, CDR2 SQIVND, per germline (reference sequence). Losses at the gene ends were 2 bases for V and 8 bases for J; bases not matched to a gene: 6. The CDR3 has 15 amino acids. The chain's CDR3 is CASSITGLAIDEQFF. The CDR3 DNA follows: TGTGCCAGTAGTATAACGGGACTAGCGATCGATGAGCAGTTCTTC.

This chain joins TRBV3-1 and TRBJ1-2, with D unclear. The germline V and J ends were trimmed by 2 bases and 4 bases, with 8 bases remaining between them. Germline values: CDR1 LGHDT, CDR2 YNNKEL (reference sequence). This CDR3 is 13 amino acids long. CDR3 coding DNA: TGTGCCAGCAGCCAACGGGGTGGCTATGGCTACACCTTC. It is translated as CASSQRGGYGYTF. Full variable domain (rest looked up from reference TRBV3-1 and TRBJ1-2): DTAVSQTPKYLVTQMGNDKSIKCEQNLGHDTMYWYKQDSKKFLKIMFSYNNKELIINETVPNRFSPKSPDKAHLNLHINSLELGDSAVYFCASSQRGGYGYTFGSGTRLTVV.

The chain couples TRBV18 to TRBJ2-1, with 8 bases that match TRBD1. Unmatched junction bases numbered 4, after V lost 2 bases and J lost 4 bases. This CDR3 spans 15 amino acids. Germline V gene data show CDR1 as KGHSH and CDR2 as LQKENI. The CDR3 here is CASSPTDRVYNEQFF. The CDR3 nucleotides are TGTGCCAGCTCACCAACGGACAGGGTATACAATGAGCAGTTCTTC.